The sequence of this TCR beta chain was determined in a study of CD8+ T cells in alopecia areata. The overall study: Oral tofacitinib (5 to 10 mg twice daily) was administered to treated patients. After 6 to 18 months of tofacitinib, follow-up continued 6 months off drug. Study outcomes and limitations: Resident alphabeta T cells of normal skin are also sequenced in scalp samples. Under tofacitinib, fewer expanded CD8+ clones appeared among the top 100 scalp clones.

Trimming shortened V by 6 bases and J by 5 bases, and 9 bases separated the two germline ends. CDR3 size: 11 residues. Germline V gives CDR1 DFQATT, CDR2 SNEGSKA (reference sequence). Treatment specified: oral pan-JAK inhibitor, 5-10 mg twice daily. The sample holds a few counts of this clone. Its antigen is unidentified. Other DNA sequences in the same sample also yield this CDR3. RNA was extracted and reverse transcribed into cDNA as the sequencing template. Assay used: immunoSEQ multiplex PCR; TCRdb lists only in-frame clones, some missing. The sample lists 200,000 to 250,000 clones; around 66% were seen once.

This receptor was identified in a human donor with alopecia areata. The chain couples TRBV20-1 to TRBJ2-3, with D uncertain. The sample in question was CD4+ T cells sorted from blood, obtained at week 4, from a patient treated with tofacitinib. As DNA, the CDR3 is TGCAGTGCCCGGTGGGGAGATACGCAGTATTTT. Protein sequence: CSARWGDTQYF.